A selection of T cell receptor beta chains follows, all from one sample in a study of T-cell reconstitution after alpha-beta-depleted transplantation in children. TCRdb recomputed calls from the PCR reads with MiXCR, one row per CDR3 protein. The table includes approximately 150,000 distinct CDR3 sequences, about 9% detected once. The source was PBMCs, mostly from graft donor cells, collected 180 days after TCRalphabeta/CD19-depleted stem cell transplant. The receptors come from a female patient between 2 and 10 years old who had a stem cell transplant for congenital amegakaryocytic thrombocytopenia, so the T cells may come from the graft donor. Both conserved end residues are part of each CDR3. A D gene is named only where the DNA matches it firmly. Only part of the rows carry a size: once, few, many, or a class if the clone is expanded.

size	D	length	V	J	DNA	CDR3
many	.	15	TRBV7-2	TRBJ1-2	TGTGCCAGCACCTTAGGGTCAGGGATCAACTATGGCTACACCTTC	CASTLGSGINYGYTF
many	TRBD1	14	TRBV13	TRBJ2-7	TGTGCCAGCAGCTTAAGGACAGGGGGCTACGAGCAGTACTTC	CASSLRTGGYEQYF
.	.	21	TRBV4-2	TRBJ2-6	TGTGCCAGCAGCCAAGTAAGTGTCTGGAGACTAAAGTTCTCTGGGGCCAACGTCCTGACTTTC	CASSQVSVWRLKFSGANVLTF
few	TRBD1	15	TRBV4-1	TRBJ2-5	TGCGCCAGCAGCCAAGATATCGGCAGGGGGCGGACCCAGTACTTC	CASSQDIGRGRTQYF
few	.	17	TRBV10-3	TRBJ1-5	TGTGCCATCAGTGAGTCAGTGGCAGGGTCGGGCAATCAGCCCCAGCATTTT	CAISESVAGSGNQPQHF
few	TRBD2	14	TRBV6-2/TRBV6-3	TRBJ2-3	TGTGCCAGCAGAACGGGACTAGCGACAGATACGCAGTATTTT	CASRTGLATDTQYF
few	.	15	TRBV7-2	TRBJ1-1	TGTGCCAGCAGCTTAAGTGCCCCAGCAAACACTGAAGCTTTCTTT	CASSLSAPANTEAFF
few	.	15	TRBV5-1	TRBJ2-7	TGCGCCAGCCGCGAGGGGCTAGCTCACTCCTACGAGCAGTACTTC	CASREGLAHSYEQYF
.	.	11	TRBV20-1	TRBJ2-1	TGCAGTGCTAGATTAGGCAATGAGCAGTTCTTC	CSARLGNEQFF
many	.	12	TRBV6-2/TRBV6-3	TRBJ2-1	TGTGCCAGCAGTTACCGTATCAATGAGCAGTTCTTC	CASSYRINEQFF
many	TRBD2	16	TRBV5-1	TRBJ2-3	TGCGCCAGCAGCTTGGTCATCGCGGGGGGGGTTGGTACGCAGTATTTT	CASSLVIAGGVGTQYF
many	TRBD2	16	TRBV6-1	TRBJ2-7	TGTGCCAGCAGTGCAAAGTCGGCTAGCGGGTTCTACGAGCAGTACTTC	CASSAKSASGFYEQYF
many	TRBD1	13	TRBV5-1	TRBJ2-1	TGCGCCAGCAGCTTGGGACCGGGACAGAAGCAGTTCTTC	CASSLGPGQKQFF
many	.	15	TRBV20-1	TRBJ1-3	TGCAGTGCTAGGGACCAGGGCCCCTCTGGAAACACCATATATTTT	CSARDQGPSGNTIYF
many	.	14	TRBV6-2/TRBV6-3	TRBJ2-5	TGTGCCAGCAGTTATGACTCGTCCCAAGAGACCCAGTACTTC	CASSYDSSQETQYF
many	.	14	TRBV13	TRBJ1-2	TGTGCCAGCAGCCTCCCCGGGACACGTGATGGCTACACCTTC	CASSLPGTRDGYTF
many	TRBD2	13	TRBV20-1	TRBJ2-7	TGCAGCGTGGGACTAGCGGGCTACTACGAGCAGTACTTC	CSVGLAGYYEQYF
many	TRBD2	15	TRBV20-1	TRBJ2-1	TGCAGTGCTAGAAGGACTAGCGGACCCTACAATGAGCAGTTCTTC	CSARRTSGPYNEQFF
.	.	15	TRBV18	TRBJ2-1	TGTGCCAGCTCCCCCAATTTAGACTGGGGCAATGAGCAGTTCTTC	CASSPNLDWGNEQFF
many	TRBD1	16	TRBV14	TRBJ2-5	TGTGCCAGCAGCCCGCTGGAACAGGGGGCGTATGGGACCCAGTACTTC	CASSPLEQGAYGTQYF
few	.	14	TRBV12-3/TRBV12-4	TRBJ2-2	TGTGCCAGCAGTTTCAGGGTTTCTACCGGGGAGCTGTTTTTT	CASSFRVSTGELFF
many	TRBD2	13	TRBV5-1	TRBJ2-1	TGCGCCAGCAGCTTGGCGACCGGCGGGAGGGAGTTCTTC	CASSLATGGREFF
many	.	14	TRBV7-8	TRBJ2-3	TGTGCCAGCAGCCCTACAGAAATCACAGATACGCAGTATTTT	CASSPTEITDTQYF
many	.	15	TRBV7-2	TRBJ2-7	TGTGCCAGCAGCTCCGAGGCGTCTGACTCCTACGAGCAGTACTTC	CASSSEASDSYEQYF
many	.	15	TRBV6-1	TRBJ2-2	TGTGCCAGCTGTCCCCTAGCTCAGAACACCGGGGAGCTGTTTTTT	CASCPLAQNTGELFF
few	TRBD2	17	TRBV5-1	TRBJ2-5	TGCGCCAGCAGCTTGGCGGTAATAGCGGGGGTCCAAGAGACCCAGTACTTC	CASSLAVIAGVQETQYF
few	TRBD1	17	TRBV24-1	TRBJ2-3	TGTGCCACCAGTGATCACAAGGGACAGGACCATACAGATACGCAGTATTTT	CATSDHKGQDHTDTQYF
many	.	14	TRBV20-1	TRBJ1-1	TGCAGTGCTAGAGATTTATCGGGGTTCAGCGAAGCTTTCTTT	CSARDLSGFSEAFF
.	TRBD1	15	TRBV5-4	TRBJ1-4	TGTGCCAGCAGCTTGTTGGGACAGGCGATTGAAAAACTGTTTTTT	CASSLLGQAIEKLFF
.	TRBD2	16	TRBV5-1	TRBJ2-1	TGCGCCAGCAGCTTGGCCGTGGGGGGGGGGTCCACGGAGCAGTTCTTC	CASSLAVGGGSTEQFF
many	.	14	TRBV27	TRBJ1-4	TGTGCCAGCAGTTATTGGATGGGGGATGAAAAACTGTTTTTT	CASSYWMGDEKLFF
many	.	14	TRBV20-1	TRBJ2-3	TGCAGTGCTGTACCGGGACTGAAAAAATATACGCAGTATTTT	CSAVPGLKKYTQYF
many	TRBD2	15	TRBV28	TRBJ2-4	TGTGCCAGCAGTCGACTAGCGGGGGGCAAAAACATTCAGTACTTC	CASSRLAGGKNIQYF
.	.	17	TRBV20-1	TRBJ1-2	TGCAGTGCTAGACTTGCCGGACCACCCGTAACTAACTATGGCTACACCTTC	CSARLAGPPVTNYGYTF
many	.	12	TRBV30	TRBJ1-3	TGTGCCTGGAGACTCTCTGGAAACACCATATATTTT	CAWRLSGNTIYF
few	.	14	TRBV20-1	TRBJ1-3	TGCAGTGCTAGGTCGGGGGGAGCAGGAAACACCATATATTTT	CSARSGGAGNTIYF
.	TRBD2	17	TRBV20-1	TRBJ2-7	TGCAGTGCTAGAGTCCCCGGGACTAGCGGGAGGGCCAATGAGCAGTACTTC	CSARVPGTSGRANEQYF
many	.	14	TRBV5-1	TRBJ1-1	TGCGCCAGCAGCTTGTTGGTGGGATCCACTGAAGCTTTCTTT	CASSLLVGSTEAFF
many	.	11	TRBV30	TRBJ2-7	TGTGCCTGGATGGGGATCTACGAGCAGTACTTC	CAWMGIYEQYF
.	TRBD2	15	TRBV19	TRBJ2-1	TGTGCCAGTAGTAATGCGGCGGGAGAATTCAATGAGCAGTTCTTC	CASSNAAGEFNEQFF
many	.	20	TRBV28	TRBJ1-6	TGTGCCAGCAGTACACTTCCGGGCCCAGGGGAGACCATCTATAATTCACCCCTCCACTTT	CASSTLPGPGETIYNSPLHF
many	.	17	TRBV5-1	TRBJ2-6	TGCGCCAGCAGCTTGTCTACCCACGGCTTTGGGGCCAACGTCCTGACTTTC	CASSLSTHGFGANVLTF
many	TRBD1	14	TRBV5-5	TRBJ2-7	TGTGCCAGCAGCTTCTCGACAGGGGAATACGAGCAGTACTTC	CASSFSTGEYEQYF
few	TRBD2	15	TRBV20-1	TRBJ2-3	TGCAGTGTTTCCGGACTAGCGGAGAGCACAGATACGCAGTATTTT	CSVSGLAESTDTQYF
.	.	13	TRBV20-1	TRBJ1-2	TGCAGTGCTAGAGATGGGGGGCTTTATGGCTACACCTTC	CSARDGGLYGYTF
many	TRBD1	14	TRBV6-2/TRBV6-3	TRBJ2-7	TGTGCCAGCAATGGCCGACAGGGTGGCTACGAGCAGTACTTC	CASNGRQGGYEQYF
many	.	15	TRBV5-1	TRBJ1-5	TGCGCCAGCAGCTTGTTGGAGCGCAATCGTCAGCCCCAGCATTTT	CASSLLERNRQPQHF
few	TRBD1	15	TRBV10-2	TRBJ2-5	TGCGCCAGCAGGTCGGGCAGGGGGCCCGGGGAGACCCAGTACTTC	CASRSGRGPGETQYF
many	TRBD1	15	TRBV5-1	TRBJ1-5	TGCGCCAGCAGCCCGGGACAGGGCGTGCATCAGCCCCAGCATTTT	CASSPGQGVHQPQHF
.	TRBD1	15	TRBV12-3/TRBV12-4	TRBJ2-7	TGTGCCAGCAGTCGTTTTGGGACAGGGCCCTACGAGCAGTACTTC	CASSRFGTGPYEQYF
.	.	15	TRBV20-1	TRBJ2-2	TGCAGTGCTAGAGCGGGGTACAGATACACCGGGGAGCTGTTTTTT	CSARAGYRYTGELFF
many	.	14	TRBV5-1	TRBJ2-1	TGCGCCAGCAGCTCCCCGAGCTCCTACAATGAGCAGTTCTTC	CASSSPSSYNEQFF
many	TRBD1	15	TRBV7-2	TRBJ2-7	TGTGCCAGCAGCTTAGGGGGACAGGCCGCCTACGAGCAGTACTTC	CASSLGGQAAYEQYF
many	TRBD1	17	TRBV10-3	TRBJ2-1	TGTGCCATCAGTGAGCAGAGCCGGGACAGCGCCTACAATGAGCAGTTCTTC	CAISEQSRDSAYNEQFF
few	.	15	TRBV7-9	TRBJ2-1	TGTGCCAGCAGCTGGGTTCTACCAGGTAGCAATGAGCAGTTCTTC	CASSWVLPGSNEQFF